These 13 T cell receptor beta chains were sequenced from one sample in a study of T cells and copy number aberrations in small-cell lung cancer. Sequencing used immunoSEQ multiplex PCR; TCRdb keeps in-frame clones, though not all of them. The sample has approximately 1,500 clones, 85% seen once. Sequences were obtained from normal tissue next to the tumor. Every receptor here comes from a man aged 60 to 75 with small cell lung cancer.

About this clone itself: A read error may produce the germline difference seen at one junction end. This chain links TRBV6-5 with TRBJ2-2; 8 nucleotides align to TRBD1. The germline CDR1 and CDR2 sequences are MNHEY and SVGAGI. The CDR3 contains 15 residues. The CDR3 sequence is CASRTGTGYTGELVF. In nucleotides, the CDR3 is TGTGCCAGCAGAACCGGGACAGGCTACACCGGGGAGCTGGTTTTT.

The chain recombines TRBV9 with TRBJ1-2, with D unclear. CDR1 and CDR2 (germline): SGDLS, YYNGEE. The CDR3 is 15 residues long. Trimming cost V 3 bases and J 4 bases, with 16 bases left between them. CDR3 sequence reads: CASSERIGQSYGYTF. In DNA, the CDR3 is TGTGCCAGCAGCGAAAGGATAGGGCAGAGCTATGGCTACACCTTC.

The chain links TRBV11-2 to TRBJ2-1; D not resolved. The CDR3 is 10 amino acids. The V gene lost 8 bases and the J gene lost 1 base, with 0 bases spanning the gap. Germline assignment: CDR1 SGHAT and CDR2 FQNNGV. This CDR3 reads CASSYNEQFF. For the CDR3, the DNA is TGTGCCAGCTCCTACAATGAGCAGTTCTTC.

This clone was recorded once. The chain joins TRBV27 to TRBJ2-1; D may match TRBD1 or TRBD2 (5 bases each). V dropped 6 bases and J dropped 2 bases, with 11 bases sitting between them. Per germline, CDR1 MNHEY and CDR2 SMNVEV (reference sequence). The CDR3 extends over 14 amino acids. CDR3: CASRGEIAYNEQFF. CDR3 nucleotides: TGTGCCAGCAGAGGGGAGATTGCCTACAATGAGCAGTTCTTC.

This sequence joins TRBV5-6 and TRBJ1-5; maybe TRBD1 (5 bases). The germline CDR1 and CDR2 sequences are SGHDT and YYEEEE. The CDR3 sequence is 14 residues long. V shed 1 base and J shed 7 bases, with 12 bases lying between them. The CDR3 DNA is TGTGCCAGCAGCTTGCAACGGGGGAGCCAGCCCCAGCATTTT. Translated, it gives CASSLQRGSQPQHF.

CDR3 coding DNA: TGTGCCTGGAGTGTCAGAGCGGAGACCCAGTACTTC. Protein: CAWSVRAETQYF. The chain combines TRBV30 with TRBJ2-5; D remains unclear. CDR3 length: 12 amino acids. Germline V gene lookup returns CDR1 GTSNPN and CDR2 SVGIG (reference sequence). The V end was cut by 0 bases, the J end by 5 bases, with 7 bases between.

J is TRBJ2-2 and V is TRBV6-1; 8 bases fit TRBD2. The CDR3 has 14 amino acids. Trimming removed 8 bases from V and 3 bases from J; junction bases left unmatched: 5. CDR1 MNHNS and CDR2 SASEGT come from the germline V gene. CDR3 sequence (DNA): TGTGCCAGCGGCTCGGGGGGGGACACCGGGGAGCTGTTTTTT. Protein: CASGSGGDTGELFF.

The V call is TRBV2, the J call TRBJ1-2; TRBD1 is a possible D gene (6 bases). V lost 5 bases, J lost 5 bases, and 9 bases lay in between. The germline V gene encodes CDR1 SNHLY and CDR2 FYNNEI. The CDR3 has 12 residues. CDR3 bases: TGTGCCAGCAGTTTTACAGGGTATGGCTACACCTTC. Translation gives CASSFTGYGYTF. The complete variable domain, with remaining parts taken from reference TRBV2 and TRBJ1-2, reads EPEVTQTPSHQVTQMGQEVILRCVPISNHLYFYWYRQILGQKVEFLVSFYNNEISEKSEIFDDQFSVERPDGSNFTLKIRSTKLEDSAMYFCASSFTGYGYTFGSGTRLTVV.

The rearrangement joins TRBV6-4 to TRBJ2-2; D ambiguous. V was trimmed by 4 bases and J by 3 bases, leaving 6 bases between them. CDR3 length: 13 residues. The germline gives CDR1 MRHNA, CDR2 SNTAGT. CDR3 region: CASSAGDTGELFF. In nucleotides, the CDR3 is TGTGCCAGCAGTGCTGGAGACACCGGGGAGCTGTTTTTT.

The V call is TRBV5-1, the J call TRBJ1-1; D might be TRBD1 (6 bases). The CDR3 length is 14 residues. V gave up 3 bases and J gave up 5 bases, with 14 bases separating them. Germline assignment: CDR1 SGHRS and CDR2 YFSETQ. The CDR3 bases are TGCGCCAGCAGCTCAAACACAGGGAATACTGAAGCTTTCTTT. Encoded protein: CASSSNTGNTEAFF.

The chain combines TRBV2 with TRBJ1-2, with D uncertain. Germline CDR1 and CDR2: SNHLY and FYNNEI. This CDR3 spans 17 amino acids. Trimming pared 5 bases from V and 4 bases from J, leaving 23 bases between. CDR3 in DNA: TGTGCCAGCAGTCCCTCCTTATACAGAACCCCGTCCTATGGCTACACCTTC. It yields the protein CASSPSLYRTPSYGYTF.

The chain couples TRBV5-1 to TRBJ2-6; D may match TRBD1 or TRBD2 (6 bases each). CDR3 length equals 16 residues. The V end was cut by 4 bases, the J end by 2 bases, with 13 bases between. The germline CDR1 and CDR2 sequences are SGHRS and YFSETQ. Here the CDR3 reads CASSPPGGAGANVLTF. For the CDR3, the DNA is TGCGCCAGCAGCCCACCCGGGGGCGCTGGGGCCAACGTCCTGACTTTC.

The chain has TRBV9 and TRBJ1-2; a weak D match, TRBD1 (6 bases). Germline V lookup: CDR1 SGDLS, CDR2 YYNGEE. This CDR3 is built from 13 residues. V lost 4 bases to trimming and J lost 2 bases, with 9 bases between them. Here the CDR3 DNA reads TGTGCCAGCAGCCCGGACAGAAACTATGGCTACACCTTC. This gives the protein CASSPDRNYGYTF.